This T cell receptor (beta chain) emerged from a study of beta chain features in type 1 diabetes. Background on the study: Healthy donors and patients had similar age, gender and cell yields.

Isolation of CD4+ naive, central memory, regulatory and stem cell-like memory cells was achieved by sorting via CD45RO/CCR7/CD25/CD127/CD95/CD27. Study-level points and caveats: Equally in patients and controls, PCR might preferentially amplify shorter templates.

Since all of the isolated RNA was reverse transcribed, expressed TCRB transcripts were what got sequenced. Approximately 3.5 million reads per sample were averaged for naive, central memory and regulatory samples. Measured with immunoSEQ multiplex PCR; TCRdb has only the in-frame clones, and not every one. The table lists 130,000 to 150,000 clones, under 60% of them singletons. About this clone itself: Its antigen is undetermined.

The clonotype was recovered from a man aged 18 to 29 in good health. Input material: Tregs from blood.

DNA of the CDR3: TGTGCCAGCAGATTAAGGGACAGGGGGGTGGAGACCCAGTACTTC. Translation gives CASRLRDRGVETQYF. The rearrangement links TRBV6-1 to TRBJ2-5; TRBD1 matches 11 bases. The CDR3 is made up of 15 amino acids. The junction had 8 bases not matched to a gene; V was cut back by 6 bases and J by 5 bases. Germline V gives CDR1 MNHNS, CDR2 SASEGT.